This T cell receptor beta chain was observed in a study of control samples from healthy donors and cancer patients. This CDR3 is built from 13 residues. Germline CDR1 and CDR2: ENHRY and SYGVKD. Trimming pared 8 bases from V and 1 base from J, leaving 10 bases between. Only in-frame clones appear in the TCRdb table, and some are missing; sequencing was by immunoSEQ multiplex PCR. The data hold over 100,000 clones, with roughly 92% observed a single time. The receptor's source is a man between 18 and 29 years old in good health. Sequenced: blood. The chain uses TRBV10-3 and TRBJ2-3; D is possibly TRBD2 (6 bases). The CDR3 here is CAIARGGTDTQYF. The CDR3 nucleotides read TGTGCCATCGCGCGGGGTGGCACAGATACGCAGTATTTT.